This T cell receptor (beta chain) was recorded in a study of blood T cell repertoires in COVID-19 (dated by TCRdb to 2018 to 2020). In the study overall: Collaborator samples came from the United States, Italy and Spain and covered acute and convalescent phases of COVID-19. The material from the prospective study consisted of cDNA or gDNA derived from T cells, B-cell-depleted T cells, or PBMCs. The dataset comprised deeply sampled blood TCRbeta repertoires from subjects exposed to, actively infected with, or recovered from COVID-19. The repertoires were released in a freely available public database meant as a resource for research on the immune response to SARS-CoV-2. Samples came from the ongoing ImmuneRACE study (first 160 participants) plus 1,254 subjects from 6 global collaborators. A de-identified subject ID, COVID-19 status, age in years and sex were almost always included in the sample metadata. HLA class I and class II types, where available, came from metadata supplied by the sample provider rather than from assay-based typing.

TCRbeta CDR3 regions were amplified from genomic DNA using the immunoSEQ Assay, a bias-controlled multiplex PCR. The original pipeline was this. The number of nucleated cells in each sample was estimated by amplification of reference gene primers within the assay. To quantify the absolute abundance of each unique TCRbeta CDR3 rearrangement, sequence reads were collapsed and filtered. For each sample, productive Simpson clonality was calculated as the square root of Simpson's diversity index over productive rearrangements. In its TCRdb copy, this immuneACCESS table keeps in-frame sequences only and misses some clones. Where compared with another copy, unresolved V genes explain less than half of these, and the others have no known cause. V and J calls and clone size are as listed in that table; D and trimming were resolved from the DNA. This sample holds around 39,000 clones; 80% to 90% were observed only once. The top ten clones comprise about 5.5% of the sample.

What the authors observed across the whole study: Clinical and demographic metadata were provided uncurated, with the amount varying by source and participant.

For this clone: Its antigen specificity is not known. Base qualities are not provided; no much larger clone lies one nucleotide away.

Collaborating institutions collected whole blood in K2EDTA tubes following their own protocols. For TCRbeta analysis, collaborator samples were shipped as frozen whole blood, as isolated PBMCs, or as DNA extracted from either sample type. The sample taken for sequencing was peripheral blood. The receptor was derived from a man aged 40-49 years with active COVID-19.

The encoded CDR3 is CASRGDTEAFF. The DNA sequence is TGCGCCAGCCGGGGAGACACTGAAGCTTTCTTT. The chain is made from TRBV10-1 and TRBJ1-1; too little of a D gene remains to name it. The CDR3 runs 11 amino acids, cysteine and phenylalanine included. CDR3 DNA only is kept here, 33 bases in frame from base 1. The V and J ends are trimmed by 8 bases and 3 bases, leaving 7 bases between them. The germline V gene (reference sequence) supplies CDR1 WNHNN and CDR2 SYGVQD.